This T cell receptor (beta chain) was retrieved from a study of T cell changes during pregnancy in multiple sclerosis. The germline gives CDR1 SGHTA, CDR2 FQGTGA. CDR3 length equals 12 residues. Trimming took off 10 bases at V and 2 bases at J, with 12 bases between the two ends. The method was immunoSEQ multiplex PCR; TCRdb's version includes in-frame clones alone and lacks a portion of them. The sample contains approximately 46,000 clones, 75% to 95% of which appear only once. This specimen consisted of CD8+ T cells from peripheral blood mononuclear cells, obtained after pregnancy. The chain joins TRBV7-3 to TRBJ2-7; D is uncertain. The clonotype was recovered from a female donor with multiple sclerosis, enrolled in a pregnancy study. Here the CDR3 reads CAIRGPAYEQYF. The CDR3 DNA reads TGTGCCATCCGAGGCCCCGCCTACGAGCAGTACTTC. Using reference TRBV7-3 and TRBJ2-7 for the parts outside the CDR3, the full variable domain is GAGVSQTPSNKVTEKGKYVELRCDPISGHTALYWYRQSLGQGPEFLIYFQGTGAADDSGLPNDRFFAVRPEGSVSTLKIQRTERGDSAVYLCAIRGPAYEQYFGPGTRLTVT.